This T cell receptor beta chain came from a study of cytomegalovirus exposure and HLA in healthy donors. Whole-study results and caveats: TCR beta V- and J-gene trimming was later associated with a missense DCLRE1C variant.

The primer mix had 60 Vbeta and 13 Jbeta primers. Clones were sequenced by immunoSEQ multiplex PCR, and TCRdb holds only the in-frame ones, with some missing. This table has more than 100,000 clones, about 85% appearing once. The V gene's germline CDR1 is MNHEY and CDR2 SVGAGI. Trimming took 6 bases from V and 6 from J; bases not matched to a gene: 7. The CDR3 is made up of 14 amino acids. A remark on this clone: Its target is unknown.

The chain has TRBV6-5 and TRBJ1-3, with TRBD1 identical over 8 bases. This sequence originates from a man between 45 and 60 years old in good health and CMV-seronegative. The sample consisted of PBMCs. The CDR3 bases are TGTGCCAGCAGCCGAGACAGGGGATCAAACACCATATATTTT. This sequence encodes CASSRDRGSNTIYF.